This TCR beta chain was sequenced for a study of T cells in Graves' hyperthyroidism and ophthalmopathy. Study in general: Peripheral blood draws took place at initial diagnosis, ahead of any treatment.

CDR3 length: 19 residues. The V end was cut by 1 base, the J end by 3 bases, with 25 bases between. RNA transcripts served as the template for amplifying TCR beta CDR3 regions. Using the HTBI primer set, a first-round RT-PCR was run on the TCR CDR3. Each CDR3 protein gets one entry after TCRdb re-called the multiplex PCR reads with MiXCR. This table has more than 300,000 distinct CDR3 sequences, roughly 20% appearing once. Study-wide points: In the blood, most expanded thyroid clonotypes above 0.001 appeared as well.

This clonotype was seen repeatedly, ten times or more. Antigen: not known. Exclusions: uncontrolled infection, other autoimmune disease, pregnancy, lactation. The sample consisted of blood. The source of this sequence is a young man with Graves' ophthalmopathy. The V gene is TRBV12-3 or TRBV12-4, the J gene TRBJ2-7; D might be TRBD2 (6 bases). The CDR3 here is CASSLVPAGWQGGDYEQYF. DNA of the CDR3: TGTGCCAGCAGTTTAGTCCCCGCCGGGTGGCAGGGCGGGGACTACGAGCAGTACTTC.